The source of this T cell receptor (beta chain) is a study of T-cell reconstitution after alpha-beta-depleted transplantation in children. TCRbeta library construction was performed incorporating unique molecular identifiers. TCRdb independently ran MiXCR on the PCR reads; one entry per CDR3 protein. This sample has 280,000 or so distinct CDR3 sequences, with roughly 12% found just once. Study-wide points: Elevated TCRbeta diversity at day 60 was traced, in some patients, to surviving recipient T cells and thymic progenitors. One year post-transplant, T-cell counts and diversity were largely derived from T cells produced anew.

Germline trimming cut 6 bases from V and 3 bases from J; bases unmatched to any gene: 7. CDR1 and CDR2 from the germline V gene are KGHDR and SFDVKD. CDR3 length: 14 residues. This clonotype was picked up many times. Its antigen is unidentified. The gene calls are TRBV24-1 and TRBJ2-7, with 7 bases aligning to TRBD1. The receptor's source is a male patient aged 2-9 years who had a stem cell transplant for chronic granulomatous disease, so the T cells may come from the graft donor. Sequenced material: peripheral blood, taken 180 days after TCRalphabeta/CD19-depleted stem cell transplant. The CDR3 reads CATSQGGRGYEQYF. The CDR3, as DNA: TGTGCCACCAGTCAAGGGGGCCGGGGCTACGAGCAGTACTTC.